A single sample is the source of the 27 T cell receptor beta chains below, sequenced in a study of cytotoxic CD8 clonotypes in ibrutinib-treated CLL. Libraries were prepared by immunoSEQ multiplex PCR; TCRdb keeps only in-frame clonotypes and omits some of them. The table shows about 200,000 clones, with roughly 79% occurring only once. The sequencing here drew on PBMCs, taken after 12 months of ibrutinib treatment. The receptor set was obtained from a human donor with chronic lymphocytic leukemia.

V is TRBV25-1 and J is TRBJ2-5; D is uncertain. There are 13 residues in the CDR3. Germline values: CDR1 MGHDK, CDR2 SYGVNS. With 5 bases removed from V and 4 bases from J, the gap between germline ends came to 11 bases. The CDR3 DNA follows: TGTGCCAGCAGTAGCCAGAGGAGAGAGACCCAGTACTTC. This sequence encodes CASSSQRRETQYF.

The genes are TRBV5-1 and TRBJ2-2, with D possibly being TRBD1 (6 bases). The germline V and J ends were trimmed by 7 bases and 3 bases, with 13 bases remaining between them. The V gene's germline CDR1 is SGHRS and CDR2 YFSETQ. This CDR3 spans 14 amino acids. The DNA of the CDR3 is TGCGCCAGCGAGAGGACAGACCACACCGGGGAGCTGTTTTTT. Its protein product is CASERTDHTGELFF.

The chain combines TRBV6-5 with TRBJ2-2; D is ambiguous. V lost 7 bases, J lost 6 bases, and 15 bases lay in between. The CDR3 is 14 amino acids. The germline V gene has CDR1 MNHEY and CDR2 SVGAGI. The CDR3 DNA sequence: TGTGCCAGCACCGAAGGGCCAGCGTCCGGGGAGCTGTTTTTT. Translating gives CASTEGPASGELFF.

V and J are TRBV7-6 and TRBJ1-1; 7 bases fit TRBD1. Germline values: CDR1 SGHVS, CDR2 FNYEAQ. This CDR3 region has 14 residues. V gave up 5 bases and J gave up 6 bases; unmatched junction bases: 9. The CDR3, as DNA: TGTGCCAGCAGCGATAATGACAGGGACCCTGAAGCTTTCTTT. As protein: CASSDNDRDPEAFF.

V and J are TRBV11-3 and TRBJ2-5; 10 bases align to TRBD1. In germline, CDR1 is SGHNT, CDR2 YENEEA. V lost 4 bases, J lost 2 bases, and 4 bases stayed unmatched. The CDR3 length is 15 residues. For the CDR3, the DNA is TGTGCCAGCAGCTCGACGGGACAGGGGCAAGAGACCCAGTACTTC. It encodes CASSSTGQGQETQYF.

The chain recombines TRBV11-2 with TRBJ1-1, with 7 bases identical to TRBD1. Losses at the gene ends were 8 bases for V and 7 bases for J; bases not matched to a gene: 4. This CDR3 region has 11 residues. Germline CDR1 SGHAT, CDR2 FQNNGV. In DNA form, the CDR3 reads TGTGCCAGCGAGGGGGCCTTTGAAGCTTTCTTT. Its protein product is CASEGAFEAFF. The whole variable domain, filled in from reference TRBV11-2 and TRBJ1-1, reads EAGVAQSPRYKIIEKRQSVAFWCNPISGHATLYWYQQILGQGPKLLIQFQNNGVVDDSQLPKDRFSAERLKGVDSTLKIQPAKLEDSAVYLCASEGAFEAFFGQGTRLTVV.

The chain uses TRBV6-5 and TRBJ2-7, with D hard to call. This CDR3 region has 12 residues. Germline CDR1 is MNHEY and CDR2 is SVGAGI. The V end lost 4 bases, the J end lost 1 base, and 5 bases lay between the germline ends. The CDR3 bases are TGTGCCAGCAGTTGGGATTCCTACGAGCAGTACTTC. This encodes CASSWDSYEQYF.

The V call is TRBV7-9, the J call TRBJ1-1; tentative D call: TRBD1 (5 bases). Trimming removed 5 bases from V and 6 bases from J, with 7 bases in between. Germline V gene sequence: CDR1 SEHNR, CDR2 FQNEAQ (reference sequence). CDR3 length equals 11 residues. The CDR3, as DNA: TGTGCCAGCAGCGGAGGGGCTGAAGCTTTCTTT. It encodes CASSGGAEAFF.

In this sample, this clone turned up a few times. CDR3 region: CASSPTANTEAFF. The CDR3 DNA follows: TGTGCCAGCAGTCCGACAGCGAACACTGAAGCTTTCTTT. The gene calls are TRBV28 and TRBJ1-1; perhaps TRBD1 as D (5 bases). The CDR3 loop spans 13 amino acids. Trimming took off 5 bases at V and 1 base at J, with 8 bases between the two ends. Germline-derived CDR1 and CDR2 are MDHEN and SYDVKM.

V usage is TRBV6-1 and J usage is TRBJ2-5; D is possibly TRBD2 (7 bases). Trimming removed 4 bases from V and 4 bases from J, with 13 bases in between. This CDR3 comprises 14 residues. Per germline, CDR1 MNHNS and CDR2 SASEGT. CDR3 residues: CASSGAGEGETQYF. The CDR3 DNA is TGTGCCAGCAGTGGAGCAGGGGAGGGAGAGACCCAGTACTTC.

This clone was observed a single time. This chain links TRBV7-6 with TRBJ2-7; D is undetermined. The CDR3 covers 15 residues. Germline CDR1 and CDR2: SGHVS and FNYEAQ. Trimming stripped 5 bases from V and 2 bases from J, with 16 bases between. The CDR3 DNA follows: TGTGCCAGCAGCCTTACAGCCGTCGGCGCCTACGAGCAGTACTTC. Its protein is CASSLTAVGAYEQYF. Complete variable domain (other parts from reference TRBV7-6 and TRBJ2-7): GAGVSQSPRYKVTKRGQDVALRCDPISGHVSLYWYRQALGQGPEFLTYFNYEAQQDKSGLPNDRFSAERPEGSISTLTIQRTEQRDSAMYRCASSLTAVGAYEQYFGPGTRLTVT.

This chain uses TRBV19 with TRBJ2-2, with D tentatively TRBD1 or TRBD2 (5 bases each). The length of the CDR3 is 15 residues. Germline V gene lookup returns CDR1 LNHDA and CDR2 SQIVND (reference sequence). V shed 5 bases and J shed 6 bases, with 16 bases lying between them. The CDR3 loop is CASSAFRGSAGELFF. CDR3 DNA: TGTGCCAGTAGTGCCTTCCGGGGCTCAGCCGGGGAGCTGTTTTTT.

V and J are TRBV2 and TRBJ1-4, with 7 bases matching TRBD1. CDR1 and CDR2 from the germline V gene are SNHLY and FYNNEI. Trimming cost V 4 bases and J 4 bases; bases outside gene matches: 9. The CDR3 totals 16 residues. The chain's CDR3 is CASSVRGRGINEKLFF. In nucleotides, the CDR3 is TGTGCCAGCAGTGTTCGTGGCAGGGGGATTAATGAAAAACTGTTTTTT. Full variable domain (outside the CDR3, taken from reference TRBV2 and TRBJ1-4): EPEVTQTPSHQVTQMGQEVILRCVPISNHLYFYWYRQILGQKVEFLVSFYNNEISEKSEIFDDQFSVERPDGSNFTLKIRSTKLEDSAMYFCASSVRGRGINEKLFFGSGTQLSVL.

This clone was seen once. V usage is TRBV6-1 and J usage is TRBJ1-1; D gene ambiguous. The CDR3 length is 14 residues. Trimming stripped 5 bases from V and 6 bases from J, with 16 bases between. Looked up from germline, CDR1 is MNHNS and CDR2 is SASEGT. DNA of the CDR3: TGTGCCAGCAGTCCAGGCATCCAGAGGGCTGAAGCTTTCTTT. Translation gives CASSPGIQRAEAFF.

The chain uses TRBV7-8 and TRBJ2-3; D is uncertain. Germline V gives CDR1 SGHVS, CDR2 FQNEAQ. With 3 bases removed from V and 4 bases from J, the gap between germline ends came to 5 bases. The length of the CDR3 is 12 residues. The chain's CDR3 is CASSFLADTQYF. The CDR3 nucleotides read TGTGCCAGCAGCTTCCTAGCAGATACGCAGTATTTT. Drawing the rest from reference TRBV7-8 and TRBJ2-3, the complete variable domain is GAGVSQSPRYKVAKRGQDVALRCDPISGHVSLFWYQQALGQGPEFLTYFQNEAQLDKSGLPSDRFFAERPEGSVSTLKIQRTQQEDSAVYLCASSFLADTQYFGPGTRLTVL.

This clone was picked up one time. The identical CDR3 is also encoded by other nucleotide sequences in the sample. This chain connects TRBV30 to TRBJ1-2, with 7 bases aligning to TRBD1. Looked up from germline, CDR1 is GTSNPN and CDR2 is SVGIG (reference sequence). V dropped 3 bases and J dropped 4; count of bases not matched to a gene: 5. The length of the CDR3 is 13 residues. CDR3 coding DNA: TGTGCCTGGAGCCGGGACAGACCCTATGGCTACACCTTC. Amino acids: CAWSRDRPYGYTF.

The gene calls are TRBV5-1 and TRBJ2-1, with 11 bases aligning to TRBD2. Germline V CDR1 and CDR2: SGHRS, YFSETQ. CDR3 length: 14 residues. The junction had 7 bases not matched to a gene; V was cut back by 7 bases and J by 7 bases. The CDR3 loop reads CASRTSGLQNEQFF. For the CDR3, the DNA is TGCGCCAGCCGGACTAGCGGGCTACAGAATGAGCAGTTCTTC.

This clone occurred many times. The CDR3 region is CASSLGGINEKLFF. The DNA of the CDR3 is TGTGCCAGCAGCCTGGGAGGGATCAATGAAAAACTGTTTTTT. The rearrangement uses TRBV7-9 and TRBJ1-4; D remains unclear. The germline CDR1 and CDR2 sequences are SEHNR and FQNEAQ (reference sequence). The CDR3 sequence is 14 residues long. V was shortened by 5 bases and J by 5 bases, with 12 bases between the two germline ends. The full variable domain, rest sourced from reference TRBV7-9 and TRBJ1-4, is DTGVSQNPRHKITKRGQNVTFRCDPISEHNRLYWYRQTLGQGPEFLTYFQNEAQLEKSRLLSDRFSAERPKGSFSTLEIQRTEQGDSAMYLCASSLGGINEKLFFGSGTQLSVL.

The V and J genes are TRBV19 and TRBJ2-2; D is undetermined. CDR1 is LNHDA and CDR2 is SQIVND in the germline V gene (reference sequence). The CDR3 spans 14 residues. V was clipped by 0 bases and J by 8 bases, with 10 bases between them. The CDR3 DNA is TGTGCCAGTAGTATAGAAGGGCAGTCTGGGGAGCTGTTTTTT. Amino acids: CASSIEGQSGELFF.

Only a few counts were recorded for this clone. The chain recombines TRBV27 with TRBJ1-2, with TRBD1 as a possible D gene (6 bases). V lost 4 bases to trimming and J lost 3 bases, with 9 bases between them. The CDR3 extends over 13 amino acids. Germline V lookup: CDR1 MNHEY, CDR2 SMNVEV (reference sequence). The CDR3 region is CASSSQGYYGYTF. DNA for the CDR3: TGTGCCAGCAGTTCACAGGGATACTATGGCTACACCTTC.

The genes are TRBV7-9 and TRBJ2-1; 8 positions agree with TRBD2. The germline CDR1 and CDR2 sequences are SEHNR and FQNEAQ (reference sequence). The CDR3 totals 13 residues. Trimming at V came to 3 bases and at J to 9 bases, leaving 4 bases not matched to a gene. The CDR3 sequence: CASSFLAGGEQFF. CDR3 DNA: TGTGCCAGCAGCTTCCTTGCGGGAGGTGAGCAGTTCTTC. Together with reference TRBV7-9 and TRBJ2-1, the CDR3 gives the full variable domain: DTGVSQNPRHKITKRGQNVTFRCDPISEHNRLYWYRQTLGQGPEFLTYFQNEAQLEKSRLLSDRFSAERPKGSFSTLEIQRTEQGDSAMYLCASSFLAGGEQFFGPGTRLTVL.

The CDR3 region is CAIMRGAGYEQYF. Here the CDR3 DNA reads TGTGCCATCATGAGGGGCGCCGGGTACGAGCAGTACTTC. The chain employs TRBV10-3 and TRBJ2-7; the D call may be TRBD1 or TRBD2 (5 bases each). The CDR3 sequence is 13 residues long. V lost 7 bases, J lost 4 bases, and 14 bases lay in between. Per germline, CDR1 ENHRY and CDR2 SYGVKD.

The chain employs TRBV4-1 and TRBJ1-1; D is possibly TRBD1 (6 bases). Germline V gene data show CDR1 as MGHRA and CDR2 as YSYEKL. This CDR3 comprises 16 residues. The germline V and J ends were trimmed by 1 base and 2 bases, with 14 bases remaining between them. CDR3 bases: TGCGCCAGCAGCCAAGGAGGAACGGACAGCAACACTGAAGCTTTCTTT. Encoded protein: CASSQGGTDSNTEAFF.

The CDR3 DNA reads as TGTGCCAGCAGTCTCGCCCCGGCTTATGAAGCTTTCTTT. Translating it yields CASSLAPAYEAFF. The V and J genes are TRBV6-6 and TRBJ1-1, with no clear D. CDR1 is MNHNY, CDR2 SVGAGI, per germline (reference sequence). Trimming took 5 bases from V and 7 from J, leaving 14 bases between them. The CDR3 runs 13 residues.

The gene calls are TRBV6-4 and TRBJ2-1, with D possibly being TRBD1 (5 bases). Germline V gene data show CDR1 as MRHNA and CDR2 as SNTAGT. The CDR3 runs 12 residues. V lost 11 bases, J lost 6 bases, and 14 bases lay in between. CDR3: CAVIGRVNEQFF. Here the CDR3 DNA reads TGTGCCGTAATCGGCAGGGTCAATGAGCAGTTCTTC.

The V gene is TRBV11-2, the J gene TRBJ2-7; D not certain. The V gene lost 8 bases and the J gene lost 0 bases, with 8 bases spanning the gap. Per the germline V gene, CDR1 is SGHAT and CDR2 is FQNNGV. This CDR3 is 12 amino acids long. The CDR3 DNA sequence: TGTGCCAGCGCAGTTAACTCCTACGAGCAGTACTTC. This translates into CASAVNSYEQYF.

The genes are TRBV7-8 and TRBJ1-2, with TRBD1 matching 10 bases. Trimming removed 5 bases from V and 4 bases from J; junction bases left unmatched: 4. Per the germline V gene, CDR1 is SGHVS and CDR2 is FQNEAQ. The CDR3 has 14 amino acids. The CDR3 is CASSPRTGGYGYTF. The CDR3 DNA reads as TGTGCCAGCAGCCCAAGGACAGGGGGCTATGGCTACACCTTC.